This record concerns one T cell receptor (beta chain) sequence. Its antigen is undetermined. These data come from a study of shared clonotypes between healthy human individuals. The study, taken as a whole, reports: Large sequencing depth failed to make sorted-subset sequencing complete, rarefaction showed.

The CDR3 loop spans 14 amino acids. Germline loops: CDR1 MDHEN, CDR2 SYDVKM. Trimming took 6 bases from V and 1 from J, leaving 12 bases between them. CD45RO negativity and positive selection for CCR7 defined naive CD8 cells, a population that excluded terminally differentiated effector memory CD45RA+ cells. The data were produced by immunoSEQ multiplex PCR, yet TCRdb's version contains in-frame clones alone and is incomplete. The sample shows hundreds of thousands of clones, 90% to 97% of them seen only once. The TCR comes from a woman in her twenties or thirties in good health. The sample consisted of naive CD8+ T cells sorted from blood. V gene TRBV28 combines with J gene TRBJ2-5; D uncertain. The CDR3 nucleotides are TGTGCCAGCAGCAGCCCGGCAGGCCAAGAGACCCAGTACTTC. It codes for CASSSPAGQETQYF.